This passage covers 17 T cell receptor beta chains from one sample sequenced in a study of blood T cell repertoires in COVID-19. Profiling relied on immunoSEQ multiplex PCR, and the TCRdb table lists in-frame clones only, not all of them. This table has 100,000 to 120,000 clones, about four fifths appearing once. The sample taken for sequencing was peripheral blood. These receptors all come from a woman of 80 years or more with acute or convalescent COVID-19.

This rearrangement joins TRBV3-1 (or the pseudogene TRBV3-2) to TRBJ2-7, with D hard to call. CDR3 length equals 17 residues. In germline, CDR1 is LGHDT, CDR2 YNNKEL (reference sequence). With 0 bases removed from V and 3 bases from J, the gap between germline ends came to 18 bases. The CDR3 loop reads CASSQDKALYPIYEQYV. The CDR3 DNA reads as TGTGCCAGCAGCCAAGATAAAGCCCTGTACCCGATCTACGAGCAGTACGTC.

This clone appeared a single time. In nucleotides, the CDR3 is TGCGCCAGCAGCTTAGCGGGGCAGAACACTGAAGCTTTCTTT. Protein sequence: CASSLAGQNTEAFF. The chain couples TRBV5-1 to TRBJ1-1, with TRBD1 as a possible D gene (5 bases). In germline, CDR1 is SGHRS, CDR2 YFSETQ. The CDR3 spans 14 residues. Deletions cut 2 bases from V and 1 base from J, with 9 bases between.

This chain connects TRBV5-4 to TRBJ2-7; D gene ambiguous. Germline CDR1 reads SGHNT; CDR2 reads YYREEE (reference sequence). CDR3 length: 13 residues. The V and J ends lost 4 bases and 9 bases respectively, with 17 bases between them. CDR3 DNA: TGTGCCAGCAGCGTACCCGGGTCCGACGCGCAGTACTTC. It encodes CASSVPGSDAQYF.

The V gene is TRBV24-1, the J gene TRBJ2-5, with TRBD1 identical over 11 bases. CDR1 is KGHDR and CDR2 is SFDVKD in the germline V gene. This CDR3 is built from 13 residues. The ends lost 11 bases at V and 5 bases at J; junction bases unmatched: 6. The chain's CDR3 is CAIGQGARETQYF. The CDR3 region has the DNA TGTGCCATCGGACAGGGGGCGAGGGAGACCCAGTACTTC.

V gene TRBV10-1 combines with J gene TRBJ2-1, with 7 bases aligning to TRBD2. Germline trimming cut 2 bases from V and 4 bases from J; bases unmatched to any gene: 8. This CDR3 has 16 residues. Looked up from germline, CDR1 is WNHNN and CDR2 is SYGVQD (reference sequence). The CDR3 spells CASSERREILYNEQFF. The CDR3, as DNA: TGCGCCAGCAGTGAGAGGCGGGAGATTCTGTACAATGAGCAGTTCTTC.

CDR3 residues: CASRAQGAGNTIYF. The CDR3, as DNA: TGTGCCAGCAGAGCACAGGGAGCTGGAAACACCATATATTTT. The V and J genes are TRBV25-1 and TRBJ1-3, with D perhaps TRBD1 (6 bases). The V gene lost 6 bases and the J gene lost 2 bases, with 11 bases spanning the gap. Germline V gives CDR1 MGHDK, CDR2 SYGVNS. The CDR3 consists of 14 residues. Variable domain in full (rest from reference TRBV25-1 and TRBJ1-3): EADIYQTPRYLVIGTGKKITLECSQTMGHDKMYWYQQDPGMELHLIHYSYGVNSTEKGDLSSESTVSRIRTEHFPLTLESARPSHTSQYLCASRAQGAGNTIYFGEGSWLTVV.

The chain recombines TRBV5-6 with TRBJ2-7; D is possibly TRBD1 (6 bases). CDR1 and CDR2 from the germline V gene are SGHDT and YYEEEE. There are 12 residues in the CDR3. Trimming removed 4 bases at V and 6 bases at J, with 11 bases between. The CDR3: CASSRRTAEQYF. Written as DNA, the CDR3 is TGTGCCAGCAGCCGCCGGACAGCCGAGCAGTACTTC.

The DNA of the CDR3 is TGTGCCAGCAGCCCCGACTGGTCCAACTACGAGCAGTACTTC. Protein sequence: CASSPDWSNYEQYF. This rearrangement joins TRBV5-4 to TRBJ2-7; D is ambiguous. The V end was cut by 4 bases, the J end by 3 bases, with 14 bases between. This CDR3 is 14 amino acids long. Germline loops: CDR1 SGHNT, CDR2 YYREEE (reference sequence).

This sequence joins TRBV7-9 and TRBJ2-3; D not resolved. CDR1 is SEHNR, CDR2 FQNEAQ, per germline (reference sequence). The germline V and J ends were trimmed by 6 bases and 5 bases, with 12 bases remaining between them. The CDR3 covers 13 residues. CDR3 DNA sequence: TGTGCCAGCAGTTCAGGCAACATAGATACGCAGTATTTT. It specifies CASSSGNIDTQYF.

The gene calls are TRBV15 and TRBJ2-1, with TRBD1 as a possible D gene (6 bases). Germline-derived CDR1 and CDR2 are LNHNV and YYDKDF (reference sequence). Trimming took 8 bases from V and 5 from J, leaving 10 bases between them. The CDR3 extends over 12 amino acids. CDR3 in DNA: TGTGCCACCTTGGACAGCAACAATGAGCAGTTCTTC. Its translation is CATLDSNNEQFF.

This chain links TRBV4-3 with TRBJ2-1; TRBD2 aligns across 7 bases. This CDR3 has 17 amino acids. CDR1 LGHNA and CDR2 YSLEER come from the germline V gene. V dropped 0 bases and J dropped 7; count of bases not matched to a gene: 12. The CDR3 region is CASSQDWGGSGKNEQFF. The CDR3 coding sequence is TGCGCCAGCAGCCAAGATTGGGGGGGAAGCGGGAAGAATGAGCAGTTCTTC.

The V gene is TRBV18, the J gene TRBJ2-1, with 8 bases fitting TRBD2. The junction had 13 bases not matched to a gene; V was cut back by 5 bases and J by 7 bases. Germline CDR1 is KGHSH and CDR2 is LQKENI. This CDR3 has 16 residues. The CDR3 region is CASSILAGTANNEQFF. CDR3 DNA sequence: TGTGCCAGCTCAATTTTAGCGGGAACTGCTAATAATGAGCAGTTCTTC.

CDR3 DNA sequence: TGCAGCGTTGCGGACCAACTAGCGGAGTACGAGCAGTACGTC. Encoded protein: CSVADQLAEYEQYV. The chain carries TRBV29-1 and TRBJ2-7; TRBD2 matches at 8 bases. After removal of 4 bases from V and 4 bases from J, the junction contained 9 bases not matched to a gene. Germline CDR1 SQVTM, CDR2 ANQGSEA. The CDR3 length is 14 residues.

This clone was seen only once. The chain has TRBV5-8 and TRBJ2-1, with 10 positions matching TRBD1. Germline loops: CDR1 SGHTS, CDR2 YDEGEE. The CDR3 has 15 residues. Trimming at V came to 4 bases and at J to 5 bases, leaving 6 bases not matched to a gene. This chain's CDR3 is CASSTGQGKDNEQFF. The DNA for the CDR3 is TGTGCCAGCAGCACGGGACAGGGGAAAGACAATGAGCAGTTCTTC.

The genes are TRBV15 and TRBJ1-3; D is unclear. This CDR3 comprises 13 residues. V lost 6 bases and J 4 bases, leaving 10 bases between the germline ends. The germline V gene has CDR1 LNHNV and CDR2 YYDKDF (reference sequence). The CDR3 region has the DNA TGTGCCACCAGTAGACTATCGGGAAACACCATATATTTT. Its translation: CATSRLSGNTIYF.

This sequence joins TRBV10-3 and TRBJ1-3; TRBD1 matches at 7 bases. CDR1 ENHRY and CDR2 SYGVKD come from the germline V gene. The trim removed 3 bases at V and 6 bases at J, leaving 5 bases unmatched. CDR3 length: 14 amino acids. CDR3 sequence: CAISEPGQSNTIYF. CDR3 DNA: TGTGCCATCAGTGAACCGGGACAGTCAAACACCATATATTTT.

The table lists this clone with a few counts. V usage is TRBV7-9 and J usage is TRBJ2-2; 10 positions agree with TRBD1. With V trimmed by 3 bases and J by 7 bases, 8 bases remained unmatched. Germline V gene lookup returns CDR1 SEHNR and CDR2 FQNEAQ (reference sequence). This CDR3 has 16 amino acids. CDR3 region: CASSFGDRGLHGELFF. In DNA form, the CDR3 reads TGTGCCAGCAGCTTTGGGGACAGGGGCCTTCACGGGGAGCTGTTTTTT.